This section outlines one T cell receptor (beta chain) sequence together with its context. This entry comes from a study of blood T cell repertoires in COVID-19. Overall study: T cells, B-cell-depleted T cells, or PBMCs supplied cDNA or gDNA.

In the authors' workflow: Estimation of nucleated cell counts was performed using reference gene primer amplification. Here immunoSEQ multiplex PCR was the method, and the copy in TCRdb shows in-frame clones only, minus some. That table is the source of V, J and clone size, and D and trimming were worked out from the DNA. The table includes approximately 170,000 clones, roughly 89% detected once. Sequencing was carried out using peripheral blood. The source of this sequence is a young man with active or convalescent COVID-19.

CDR3 in amino acids: CASSVPAPGLALDEQFF. As DNA, the CDR3 is TGTGCCAGCAGCGTCCCAGCGCCGGGACTAGCCCTTGATGAGCAGTTCTTC. The V gene is TRBV9, the J gene TRBJ2-1, with 9 bases identical to TRBD2. Trimming at V came to 2 bases and at J to 8 bases, leaving 14 bases not matched to a gene. The CDR3 is made up of 17 amino acids. The germline V gene encodes CDR1 SGDLS and CDR2 YYNGEE.